Described below is a single T cell receptor beta chain sequence and its context. What it binds is unknown. The CDR3 length is 15 residues. Germline trimming cut 3 bases from V and 3 bases from J; bases unmatched to any gene: 5. Germline CDR1 reads SGHRS; CDR2 reads YFSETQ. This sample is drawn from a study of identical twins. Findings and caveats of the study: Analyses of zero insertions could, in part, be confounded by invariant MAIT and iNKT cells. Models underestimated out-of-frame TCR alpha sharing in monozygotic twins. Insertions ran lower in abundant cord blood beta clonotypes, though not in memory repertoires.

Carrying unique molecular identifiers, the cDNA also gained a universal primer site through template switching. One entry per CDR3 protein, called by TCRdb with MiXCR from the 5' RACE reads. The table has under 900,000 distinct CDR3 sequences, more than 9% seen once; the top ten hold around 1.5%. In addition, the sample was reused for a study of yellow fever vaccine responses in identical twins.

V usage is TRBV5-1 and J usage is TRBJ1-2; 10 bases align to TRBD1. This sequence originates from a young woman in good health. Material for sequencing was PBMCs. CDR3 sequence (DNA): TGCGCCAGCAGCTCCGGGACAGGGGACTACTATGGCTACACCTTC. Protein sequence: CASSSGTGDYYGYTF.